This T cell receptor beta chain was captured by sequencing in a study of T-cell memory formation after mild COVID-19. As regards this clonotype: What it binds is unknown.

CDR1 is KGHSH, CDR2 LQKENI, per germline. V lost 3 bases to trimming and J lost 5 bases, with 11 bases between them. The CDR3 is made up of 13 amino acids. Study-level points and caveats: Whether second-wave clones peaking at day 37 were SARS-CoV-2 specific went unconfirmed.

MiXCR, run by TCRdb on the 5' RACE reads, gives a single entry per CDR3 protein. The table lists 350,000 to 400,000 distinct CDR3 sequences, roughly 21% of them singletons. Input material: PBMCs or a T cell subset sorted from them (not recorded which). This chain connects TRBV18 to TRBJ2-7; D gene unclear. The clonotype was recovered from an adult woman who had mild COVID-19 (a few samples of this study predate the infection). Cell type and time point are not known. The CDR3 reads CASSPVAENEQYF. In DNA form, the CDR3 reads TGTGCCAGCTCACCGGTGGCGGAGAACGAGCAGTACTTC.